This TCR beta chain was identified during a study of T cell responses to AZD1222 COVID-19 vaccine. This table comes from immunoSEQ multiplex PCR, and its TCRdb copy is limited to in-frame clones, with some not included. The repertoire holds more than 75,000 clones, with about 90% as singletons. The germline CDR1 and CDR2 sequences are MGHDK and SYGVNS. Trimming shortened V by 3 bases and J by 1 base, and 10 bases separated the two germline ends. The CDR3 runs 15 residues. General study findings and limits: It should be noted that donors were predominantly white British and more often female, and clonal diversity was possibly underestimated.

In the case of this clone: The antigen is not known.

The sequence was collected from an adult in good health. The sample was peripheral blood, taken on day 0 of AZD1222 vaccination. This chain links TRBV25-1 with TRBJ1-3; a possible D gene is TRBD1 (6 bases). As DNA, the CDR3 is TGTGCCAGCAGTGACCCAAGGGGGTCTGGAAACACCATATATTTT. Amino acids: CASSDPRGSGNTIYF. The whole variable domain, filled in from reference TRBV25-1 and TRBJ1-3, reads EADIYQTPRYLVIGTGKKITLECSQTMGHDKMYWYQQDPGMELHLIHYSYGVNSTEKGDLSSESTVSRIRTEHFPLTLESARPSHTSQYLCASSDPRGSGNTIYFGEGSWLTVV.